This TCR beta chain stems from a study of blood T cells in healthy people across ages. General study points: Estimates drawn from one million T cells were deemed to understate diversity. The study found more naive CD4+ cells and higher diversity in long-lived than aged donors.

CDR1 is SGHKS, CDR2 YYEKEE, per germline (reference sequence). V shed 2 bases and J shed 4 bases, with 16 bases lying between them. The CDR3 has 15 amino acids. As concerns this clonotype: As yet, its antigen is unknown.

Through a sample-barcoded 5' primer and a J-beta primer mix, a second PCR was run for 7 to 11 cycles. All cDNA molecules were each tagged by a template-switch adaptor with 12 random nucleotides. Each of the samples gave a minimum of 3 million paired-end reads that contained CDR3. TCRdb fed the 5' RACE reads into MiXCR, producing one record per CDR3 protein. The repertoire holds roughly 2 million distinct CDR3 sequences, with roughly 50% as singletons. Sequencing used blood. The source of this sequence is a middle-aged woman in good health. The rearrangement uses TRBV5-5 and TRBJ2-7; D is unresolved. The CDR3, as DNA: TGTGCCAGCAGCTTTATACGTGTCCCGGAGTACGAGCAGTACTTC. Translated, it gives CASSFIRVPEYEQYF.